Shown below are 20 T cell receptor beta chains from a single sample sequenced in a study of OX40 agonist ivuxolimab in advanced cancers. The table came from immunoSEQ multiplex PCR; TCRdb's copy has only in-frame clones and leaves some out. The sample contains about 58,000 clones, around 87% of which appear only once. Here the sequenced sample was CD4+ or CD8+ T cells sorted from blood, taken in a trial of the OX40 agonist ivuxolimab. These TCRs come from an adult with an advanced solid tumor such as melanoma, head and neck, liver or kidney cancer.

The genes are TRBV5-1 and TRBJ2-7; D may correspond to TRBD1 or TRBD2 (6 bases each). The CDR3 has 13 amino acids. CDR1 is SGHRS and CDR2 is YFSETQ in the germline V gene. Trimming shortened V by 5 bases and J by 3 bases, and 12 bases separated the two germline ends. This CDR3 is CASRRGEFYEQYF. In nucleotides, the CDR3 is TGCGCCAGCAGAAGGGGGGAGTTCTACGAGCAGTACTTC.

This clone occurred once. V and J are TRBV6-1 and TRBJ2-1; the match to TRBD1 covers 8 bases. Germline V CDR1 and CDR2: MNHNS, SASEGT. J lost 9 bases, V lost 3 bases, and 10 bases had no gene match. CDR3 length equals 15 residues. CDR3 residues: CASSDLTGVYVEQFF. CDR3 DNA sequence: TGTGCCAGCAGTGACCTGACAGGGGTGTATGTTGAGCAGTTCTTC.

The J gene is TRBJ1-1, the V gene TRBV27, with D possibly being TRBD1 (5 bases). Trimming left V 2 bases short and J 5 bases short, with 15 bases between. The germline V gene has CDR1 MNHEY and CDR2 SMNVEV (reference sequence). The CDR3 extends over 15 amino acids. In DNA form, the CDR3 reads TGTGCCAGCAGTTTAATAGGGGCGCGGCGAACTGAAGCTTTCTTT. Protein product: CASSLIGARRTEAFF.

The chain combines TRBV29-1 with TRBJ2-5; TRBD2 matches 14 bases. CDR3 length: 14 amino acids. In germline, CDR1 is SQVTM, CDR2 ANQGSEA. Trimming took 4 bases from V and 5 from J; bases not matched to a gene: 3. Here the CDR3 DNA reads TGCAGCGTTGGACTAGCGGGGGGGCGGGAGACCCAGTACTTC. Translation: CSVGLAGGRETQYF.

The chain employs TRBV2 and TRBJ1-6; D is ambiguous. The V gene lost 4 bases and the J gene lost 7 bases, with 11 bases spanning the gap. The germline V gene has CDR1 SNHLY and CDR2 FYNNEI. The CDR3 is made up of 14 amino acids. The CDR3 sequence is CASSVRAPNSPLHF. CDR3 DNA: TGTGCCAGCAGTGTACGGGCCCCGAATTCACCCCTCCACTTT.

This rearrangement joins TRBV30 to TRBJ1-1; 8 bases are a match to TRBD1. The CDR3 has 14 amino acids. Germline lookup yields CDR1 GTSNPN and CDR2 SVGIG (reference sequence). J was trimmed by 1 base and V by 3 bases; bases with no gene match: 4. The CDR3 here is CAWRAGGTNTEAFF. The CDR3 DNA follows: TGTGCCTGGAGAGCAGGGGGCACGAACACTGAAGCTTTCTTT.

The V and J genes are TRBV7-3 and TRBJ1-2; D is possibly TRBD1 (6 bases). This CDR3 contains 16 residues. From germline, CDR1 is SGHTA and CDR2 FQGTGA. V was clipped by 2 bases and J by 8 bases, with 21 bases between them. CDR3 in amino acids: CASSLFGGGLFSGYTF. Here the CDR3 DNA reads TGTGCCAGCAGCTTATTCGGCGGGGGCTTGTTTTCCGGCTACACCTTC.

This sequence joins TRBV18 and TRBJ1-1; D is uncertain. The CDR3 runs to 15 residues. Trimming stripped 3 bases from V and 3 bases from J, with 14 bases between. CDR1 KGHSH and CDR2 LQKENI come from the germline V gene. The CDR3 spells CASSPLPPGDTEAFF. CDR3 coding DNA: TGTGCCAGCTCACCGCTACCCCCCGGGGACACTGAAGCTTTCTTT.

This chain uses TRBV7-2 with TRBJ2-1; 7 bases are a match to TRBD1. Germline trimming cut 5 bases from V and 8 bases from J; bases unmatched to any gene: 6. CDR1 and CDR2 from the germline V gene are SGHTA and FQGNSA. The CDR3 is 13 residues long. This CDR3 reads CASSKTTGYEQFF. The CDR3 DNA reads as TGTGCCAGCAGCAAAACGACAGGGTATGAGCAGTTCTTC.

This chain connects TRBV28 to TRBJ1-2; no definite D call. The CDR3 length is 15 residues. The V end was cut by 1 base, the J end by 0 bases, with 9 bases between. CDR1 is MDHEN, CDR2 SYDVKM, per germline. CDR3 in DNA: TGTGCCAGCAGTTTATCCAGGACCGCTAACTATGGCTACACCTTC. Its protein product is CASSLSRTANYGYTF.

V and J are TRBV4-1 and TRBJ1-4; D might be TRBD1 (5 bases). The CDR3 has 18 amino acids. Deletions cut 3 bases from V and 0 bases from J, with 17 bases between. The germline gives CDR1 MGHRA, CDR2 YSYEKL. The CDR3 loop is CASSQESAREATNEKLFF. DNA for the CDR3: TGCGCCAGCAGCCAGGAATCGGCCAGGGAGGCAACTAATGAAAAACTGTTTTTT.

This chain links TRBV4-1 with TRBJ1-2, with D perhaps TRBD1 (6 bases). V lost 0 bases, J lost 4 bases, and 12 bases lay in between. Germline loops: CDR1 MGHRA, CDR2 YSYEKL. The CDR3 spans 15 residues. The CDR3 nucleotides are TGCGCCAGCAGCCAAGAGAGGGGGGGAGGCTATGGCTACACCTTC. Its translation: CASSQERGGGYGYTF.

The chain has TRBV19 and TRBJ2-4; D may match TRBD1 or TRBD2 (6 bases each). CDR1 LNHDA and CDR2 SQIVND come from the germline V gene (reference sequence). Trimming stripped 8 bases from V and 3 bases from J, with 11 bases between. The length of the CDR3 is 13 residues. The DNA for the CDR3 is TGTGCCAGTTGCGGGGACAACAAAAACATTCAGTACTTC. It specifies CASCGDNKNIQYF.

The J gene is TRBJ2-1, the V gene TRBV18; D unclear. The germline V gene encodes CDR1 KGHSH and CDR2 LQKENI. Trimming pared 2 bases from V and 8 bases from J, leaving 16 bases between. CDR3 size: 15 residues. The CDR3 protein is CASSPNPRSLHEQFF. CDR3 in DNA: TGTGCCAGCTCACCAAATCCTAGATCTCTCCATGAGCAGTTCTTC. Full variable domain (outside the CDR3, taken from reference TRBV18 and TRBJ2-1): NAGVMQNPRHLVRRRGQEARLRCSPMKGHSHVYWYRQLPEEGLKFMVYLQKENIIDESGMPKERFSAEFPKEGPSILRIQQVVRGDSAAYFCASSPNPRSLHEQFFGPGTRLTVL.

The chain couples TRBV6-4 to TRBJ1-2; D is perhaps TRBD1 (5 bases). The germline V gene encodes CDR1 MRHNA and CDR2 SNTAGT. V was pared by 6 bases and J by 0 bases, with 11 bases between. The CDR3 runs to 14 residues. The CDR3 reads CASRRTPANYGYTF. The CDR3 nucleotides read TGTGCCAGCAGGCGGACACCTGCTAACTATGGCTACACCTTC.

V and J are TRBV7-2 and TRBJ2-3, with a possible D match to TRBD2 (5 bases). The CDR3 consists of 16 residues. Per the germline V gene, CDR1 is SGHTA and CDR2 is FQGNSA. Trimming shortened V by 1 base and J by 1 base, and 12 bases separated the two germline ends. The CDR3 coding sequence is TGTGCCAGCAGCTTAGGGAGGATGCCCGGCACAGATACGCAGTATTTT. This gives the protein CASSLGRMPGTDTQYF.

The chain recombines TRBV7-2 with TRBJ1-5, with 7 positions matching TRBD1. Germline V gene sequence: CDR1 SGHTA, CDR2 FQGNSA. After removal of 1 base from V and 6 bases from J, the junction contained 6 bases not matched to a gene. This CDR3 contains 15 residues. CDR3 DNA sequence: TGTGCCAGCAGCTTAGTGAACAGGGGTGGTCAGCCCCAGCATTTT. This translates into CASSLVNRGGQPQHF. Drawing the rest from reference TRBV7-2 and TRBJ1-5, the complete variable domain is GAGVSQSPSNKVTEKGKDVELRCDPISGHTALYWYRQSLGQGLEFLIYFQGNSAPDKSGLPSDRFSAERTGGSVSTLTIQRTQQEDSAVYLCASSLVNRGGQPQHFGDGTRLSIL.

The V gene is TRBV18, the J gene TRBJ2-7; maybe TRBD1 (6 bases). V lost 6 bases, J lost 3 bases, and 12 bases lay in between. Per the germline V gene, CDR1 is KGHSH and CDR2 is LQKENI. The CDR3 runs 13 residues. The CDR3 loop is CASSRTVDYEQYF. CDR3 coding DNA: TGTGCCAGCTCCCGGACAGTTGACTACGAGCAGTACTTC.

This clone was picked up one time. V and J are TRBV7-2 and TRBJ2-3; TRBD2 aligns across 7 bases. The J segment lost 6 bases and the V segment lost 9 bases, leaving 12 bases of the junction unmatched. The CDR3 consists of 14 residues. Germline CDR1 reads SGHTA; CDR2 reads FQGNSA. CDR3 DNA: TGTGCCAGTGGGGGGGTGAACCACCGGGATACGCAGTATTTT. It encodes CASGGVNHRDTQYF.

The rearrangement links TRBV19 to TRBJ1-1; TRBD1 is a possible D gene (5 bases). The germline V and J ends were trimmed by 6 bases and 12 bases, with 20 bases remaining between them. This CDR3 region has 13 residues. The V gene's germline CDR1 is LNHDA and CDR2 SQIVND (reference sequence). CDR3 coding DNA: TGTGCCAGTAGGCCCTTAAGAGGGAGGGGTTCTTTCTTT. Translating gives CASRPLRGRGSFF. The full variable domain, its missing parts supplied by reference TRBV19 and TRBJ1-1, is DGGITQSPKYLFRKEGQNVTLSCEQNLNHDAMYWYRQDPGQGLRLIYYSQIVNDFQKGDIAEGYSVSREKKESFPLTVTSAQKNPTAFYLCASRPLRGRGSFFGQGTRLTVV.